The entry below gives a single T cell receptor beta chain sequence along with its context. The sample belongs to a study of blood T cell repertoires in COVID-19. TCRdb's copy holds only in-frame clones and misses some; the assay was immunoSEQ multiplex PCR. The table lists about 140,000 clones, over 75% of them singletons. This CDR3 spans 22 amino acids. Between the trimmed V and J ends, which lost 3 bases and 4 bases, there was a span of 38 bases. CDR1 and CDR2 from the germline V gene are SGHRS and YFSETQ. This chain uses TRBV5-1 with TRBJ2-7, with D possibly matching TRBD1 (7 bases). Material: PBMCs or T cells enriched from blood (not recorded which). The sequence derives from a man aged 45-60 years in a cohort exposed to, infected with or recovered from COVID-19 (not recorded which). The CDR3 loop is CASSWGLIGPRGSKKPMYEQYF. In DNA, the CDR3 is TGCGCCAGCAGCTGGGGACTTATCGGACCCAGGGGGTCGAAGAAGCCTATGTACGAGCAGTACTTC.